Listed here is a single TCR beta chain. What it binds is not known. The data derive from a study of a mutant IDH1 vaccine in newly diagnosed glioma. The overall study: Patients in the study were vaccinated eight times, receiving shots in weeks 1, 3, 5, 7, 11, 15, 19 and 23. Patients received vaccination from 4-6 weeks after radiotherapy alone, or with temozolomide cycles.

Assay used: immunoSEQ multiplex PCR; TCRdb lists only in-frame clones, some missing. Of tens of thousands of clones listed, 80% to 90% are singletons. The time point was: week 5, during vaccination. A 20-mer mutant IDH1 peptide at 300 ug was injected subcutaneously with topical imiquimod. Germline assignment: CDR1 KGHSH and CDR2 LQKENI. The CDR3 spans 16 residues. The junction had 11 bases not matched to a gene; V was cut back by 3 bases and J by 3 bases. Whole-study results and caveats: Any relationship between pseudoprogression and changes in top peripheral T cell clonotypes seemed absent.

The sequence was obtained from a man in his forties with glioma. The material sequenced was PBMCs, taken from a glioma patient whose treatment included an IDH1 peptide vaccine. The gene calls are TRBV18 and TRBJ2-7; 7 bases agree with TRBD2. The CDR3 here is CASSPPSQRENYEQYF. The CDR3 DNA reads as TGTGCCAGCTCACCCCCGTCACAGCGGGAAAACTACGAGCAGTACTTC.